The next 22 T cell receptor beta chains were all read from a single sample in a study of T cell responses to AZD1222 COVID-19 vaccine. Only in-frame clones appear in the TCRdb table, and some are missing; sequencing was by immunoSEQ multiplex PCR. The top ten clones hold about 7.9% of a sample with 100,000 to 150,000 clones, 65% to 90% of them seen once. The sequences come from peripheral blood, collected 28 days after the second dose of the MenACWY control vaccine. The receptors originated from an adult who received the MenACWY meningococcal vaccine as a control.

The CDR3 reads CASSAGQGLEAFF. The CDR3 nucleotides read TGCGCCAGCAGCGCGGGACAGGGACTTGAAGCTTTCTTT. The chain combines TRBV5-1 with TRBJ1-1; 9 nucleotides match TRBD1. Germline trimming cut 4 bases from V and 7 bases from J; bases unmatched to any gene: 5. This CDR3 region has 13 residues. Germline V CDR1 and CDR2: SGHRS, YFSETQ.

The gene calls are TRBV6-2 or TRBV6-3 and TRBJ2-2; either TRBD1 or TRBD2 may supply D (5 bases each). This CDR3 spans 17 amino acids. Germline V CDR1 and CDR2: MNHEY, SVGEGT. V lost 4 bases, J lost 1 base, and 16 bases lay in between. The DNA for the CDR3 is TGTGCCAGCAGTTTCGCCACGGGACGGGTGAACACCGGGGAGCTGTTTTTT. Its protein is CASSFATGRVNTGELFF.

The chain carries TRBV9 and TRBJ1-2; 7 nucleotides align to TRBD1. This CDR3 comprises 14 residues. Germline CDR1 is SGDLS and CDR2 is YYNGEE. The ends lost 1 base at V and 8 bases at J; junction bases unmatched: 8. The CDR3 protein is CASSVQGDRGGYTF. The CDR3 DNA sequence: TGTGCCAGCAGCGTACAGGGGGACCGGGGAGGCTACACCTTC.

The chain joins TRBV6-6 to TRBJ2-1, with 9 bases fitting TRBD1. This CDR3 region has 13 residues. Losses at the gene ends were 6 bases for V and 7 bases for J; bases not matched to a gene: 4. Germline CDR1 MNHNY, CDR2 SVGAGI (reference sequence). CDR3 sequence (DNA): TGTGCCAGCAGGTCGACAGGGGGAAATGAGCAGTTCTTC. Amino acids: CASRSTGGNEQFF.

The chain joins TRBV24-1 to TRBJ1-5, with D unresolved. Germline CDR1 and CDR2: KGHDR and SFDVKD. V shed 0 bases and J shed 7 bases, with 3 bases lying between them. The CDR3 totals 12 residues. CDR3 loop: CATSDLGQPQHF. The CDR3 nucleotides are TGTGCCACCAGTGATTTGGGGCAGCCCCAGCATTTT.

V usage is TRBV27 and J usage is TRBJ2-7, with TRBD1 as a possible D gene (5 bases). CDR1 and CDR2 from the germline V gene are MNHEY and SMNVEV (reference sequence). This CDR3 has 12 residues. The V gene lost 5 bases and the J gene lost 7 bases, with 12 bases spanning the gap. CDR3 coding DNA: TGTGCCAGCAGTCCCCCAAGGGGAGAGCAGTACTTC. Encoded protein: CASSPPRGEQYF.

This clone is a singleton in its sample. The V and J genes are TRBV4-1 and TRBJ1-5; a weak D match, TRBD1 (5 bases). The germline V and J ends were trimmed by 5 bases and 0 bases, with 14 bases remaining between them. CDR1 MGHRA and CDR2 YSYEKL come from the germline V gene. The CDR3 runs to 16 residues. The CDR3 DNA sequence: TGCGCCAGCAGCAAATCCGGGGGGACTAGCAATCAGCCCCAGCATTTT. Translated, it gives CASSKSGGTSNQPQHF.

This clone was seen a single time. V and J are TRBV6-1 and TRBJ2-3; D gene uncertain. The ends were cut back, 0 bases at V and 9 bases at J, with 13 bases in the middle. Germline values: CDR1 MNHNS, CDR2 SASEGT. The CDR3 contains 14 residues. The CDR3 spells CASSEAGRQGTQYF. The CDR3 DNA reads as TGTGCCAGCAGTGAAGCGGGTCGACAAGGGACGCAGTATTTT.

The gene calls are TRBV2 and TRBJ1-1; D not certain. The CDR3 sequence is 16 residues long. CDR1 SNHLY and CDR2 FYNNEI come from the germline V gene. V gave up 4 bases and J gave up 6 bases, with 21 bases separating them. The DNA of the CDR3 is TGTGCCAGCAGTGTACGAAGTAACCCGGATCGGCCTGAAGCTTTCTTT. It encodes CASSVRSNPDRPEAFF. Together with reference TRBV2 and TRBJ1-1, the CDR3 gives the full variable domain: EPEVTQTPSHQVTQMGQEVILRCVPISNHLYFYWYRQILGQKVEFLVSFYNNEISEKSEIFDDQFSVERPDGSNFTLKIRSTKLEDSAMYFCASSVRSNPDRPEAFFGQGTRLTVV.

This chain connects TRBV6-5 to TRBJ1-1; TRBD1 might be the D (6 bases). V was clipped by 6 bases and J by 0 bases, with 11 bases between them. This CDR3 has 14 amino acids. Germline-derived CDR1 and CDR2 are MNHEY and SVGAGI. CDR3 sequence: CASRMTGMNTEAFF. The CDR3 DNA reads TGTGCCAGCAGAATGACAGGAATGAACACTGAAGCTTTCTTT.

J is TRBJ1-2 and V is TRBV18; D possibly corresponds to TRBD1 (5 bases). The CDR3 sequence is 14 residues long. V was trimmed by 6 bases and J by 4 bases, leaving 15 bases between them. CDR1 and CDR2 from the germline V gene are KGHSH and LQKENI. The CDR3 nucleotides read TGTGCCAGCTCCCCTCAACAGGATTCCTATGGCTACACCTTC. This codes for CASSPQQDSYGYTF.

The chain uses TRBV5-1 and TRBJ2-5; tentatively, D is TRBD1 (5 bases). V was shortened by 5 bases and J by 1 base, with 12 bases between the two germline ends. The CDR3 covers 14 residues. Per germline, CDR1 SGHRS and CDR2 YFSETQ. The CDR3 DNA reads TGCGCCAGCAGGTCTTGGGGCCCCCAAGAGACCCAGTACTTC. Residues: CASRSWGPQETQYF. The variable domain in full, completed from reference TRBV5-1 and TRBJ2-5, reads KAGVTQTPRYLIKTRGQQVTLSCSPISGHRSVSWYQQTPGQGLQFLFEYFSETQRNKGNFPGRFSGRQFSNSRSEMNVSTLELGDSALYLCASRSWGPQETQYFGPGTRLLVL.

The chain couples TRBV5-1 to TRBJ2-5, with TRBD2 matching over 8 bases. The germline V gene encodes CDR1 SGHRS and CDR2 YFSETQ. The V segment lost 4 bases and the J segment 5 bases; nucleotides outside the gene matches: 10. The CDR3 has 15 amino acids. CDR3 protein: CASSPNSGAGETQYF. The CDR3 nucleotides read TGCGCCAGCAGCCCAAATAGCGGGGCGGGTGAGACCCAGTACTTC.

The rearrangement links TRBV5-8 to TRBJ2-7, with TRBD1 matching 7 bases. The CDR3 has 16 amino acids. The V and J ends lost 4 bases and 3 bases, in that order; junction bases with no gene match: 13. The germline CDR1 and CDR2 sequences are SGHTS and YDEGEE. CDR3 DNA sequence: TGTGCCAGCAGCCTGACAGGCAGGGGGTTTATCTACGAGCAGTACTTC. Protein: CASSLTGRGFIYEQYF.

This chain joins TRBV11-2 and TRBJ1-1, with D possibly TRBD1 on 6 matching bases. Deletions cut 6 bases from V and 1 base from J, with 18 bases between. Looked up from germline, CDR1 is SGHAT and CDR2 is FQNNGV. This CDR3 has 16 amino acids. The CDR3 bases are TGTGCCAGCAGGCCAGGGGCCGGTCCCAAGAACACTGAAGCTTTCTTT. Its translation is CASRPGAGPKNTEAFF.

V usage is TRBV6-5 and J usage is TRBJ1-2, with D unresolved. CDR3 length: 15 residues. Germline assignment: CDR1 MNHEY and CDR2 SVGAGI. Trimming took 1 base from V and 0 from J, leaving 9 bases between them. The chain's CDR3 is CASSYLTAANYGYTF. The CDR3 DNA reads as TGTGCCAGCAGTTACTTGACCGCTGCTAACTATGGCTACACCTTC.

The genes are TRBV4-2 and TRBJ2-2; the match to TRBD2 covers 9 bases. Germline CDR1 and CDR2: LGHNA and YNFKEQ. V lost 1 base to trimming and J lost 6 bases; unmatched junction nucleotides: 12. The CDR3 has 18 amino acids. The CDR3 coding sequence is TGTGCCAGCAGCCAAGGCCACGGAGGCGGGAGGGCCCCCGGGGAGCTGTTTTTT. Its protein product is CASSQGHGGGRAPGELFF.

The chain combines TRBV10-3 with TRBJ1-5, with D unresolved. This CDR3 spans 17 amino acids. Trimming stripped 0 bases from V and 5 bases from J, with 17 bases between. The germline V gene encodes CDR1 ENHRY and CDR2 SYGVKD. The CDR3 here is CAISESAGYAPDQPQHF. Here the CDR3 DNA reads TGTGCCATCAGTGAGTCTGCAGGATATGCCCCGGATCAGCCCCAGCATTTT.

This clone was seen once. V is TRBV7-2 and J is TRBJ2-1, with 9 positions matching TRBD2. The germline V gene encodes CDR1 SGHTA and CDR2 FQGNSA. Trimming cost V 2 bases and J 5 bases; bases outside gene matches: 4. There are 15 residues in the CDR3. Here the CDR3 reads CASSLMASGDNEQFF. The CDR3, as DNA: TGTGCCAGCAGCTTAATGGCTAGCGGGGACAATGAGCAGTTCTTC.

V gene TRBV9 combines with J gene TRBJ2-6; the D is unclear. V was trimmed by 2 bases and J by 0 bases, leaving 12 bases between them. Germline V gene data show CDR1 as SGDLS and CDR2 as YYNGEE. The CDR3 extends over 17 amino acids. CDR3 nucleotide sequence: TGTGCCAGCAGCGTTTACGCGAAGAGCTCTGGGGCCAACGTCCTGACTTTC. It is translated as CASSVYAKSSGANVLTF.

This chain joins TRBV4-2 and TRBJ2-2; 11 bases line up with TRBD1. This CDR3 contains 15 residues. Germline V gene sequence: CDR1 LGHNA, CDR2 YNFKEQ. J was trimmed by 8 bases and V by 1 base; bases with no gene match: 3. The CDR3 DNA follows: TGTGCCAGCAGCCAAGGGACAGGGGGCGGAGGGGAGCTGTTTTTT. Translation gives CASSQGTGGGGELFF.

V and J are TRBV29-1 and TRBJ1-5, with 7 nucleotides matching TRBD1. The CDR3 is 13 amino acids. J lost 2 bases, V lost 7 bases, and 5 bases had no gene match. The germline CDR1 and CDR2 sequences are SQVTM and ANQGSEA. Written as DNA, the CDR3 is TGCAGCGCGAGACAGGGAGGCAATCAGCCCCAGCATTTT. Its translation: CSARQGGNQPQHF.